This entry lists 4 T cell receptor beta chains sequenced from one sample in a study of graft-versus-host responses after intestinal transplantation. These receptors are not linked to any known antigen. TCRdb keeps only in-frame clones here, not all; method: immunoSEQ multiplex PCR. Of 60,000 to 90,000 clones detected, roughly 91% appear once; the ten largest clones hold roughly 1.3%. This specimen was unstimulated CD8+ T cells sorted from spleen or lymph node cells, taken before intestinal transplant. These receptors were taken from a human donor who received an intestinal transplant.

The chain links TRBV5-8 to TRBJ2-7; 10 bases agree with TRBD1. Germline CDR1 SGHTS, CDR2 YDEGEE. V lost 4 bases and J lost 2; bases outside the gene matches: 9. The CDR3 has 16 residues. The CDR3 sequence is CASSPPTGGITYEQYF. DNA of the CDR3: TGTGCCAGCAGCCCACCGACAGGGGGCATCACCTACGAGCAGTACTTC.

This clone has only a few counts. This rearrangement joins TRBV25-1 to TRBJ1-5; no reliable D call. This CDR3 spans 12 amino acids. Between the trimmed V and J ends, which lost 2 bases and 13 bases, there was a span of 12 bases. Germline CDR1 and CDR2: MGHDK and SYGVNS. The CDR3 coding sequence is TGTGCCAGCAGTGAAATAGGCGGACTACAGCATTTT. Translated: CASSEIGGLQHF. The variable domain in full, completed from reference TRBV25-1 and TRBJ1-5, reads EADIYQTPRYLVIGTGKKITLECSQTMGHDKMYWYQQDPGMELHLIHYSYGVNSTEKGDLSSESTVSRIRTEHFPLTLESARPSHTSQYLCASSEIGGLQHFGDGTRLSIL.

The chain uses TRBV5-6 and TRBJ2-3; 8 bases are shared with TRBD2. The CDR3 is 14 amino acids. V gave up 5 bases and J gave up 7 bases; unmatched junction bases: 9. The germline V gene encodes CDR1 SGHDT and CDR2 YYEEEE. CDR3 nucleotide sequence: TGTGCCAGCAGTCCGGGACTAGGCATGTATACGCAGTATTTT. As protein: CASSPGLGMYTQYF.

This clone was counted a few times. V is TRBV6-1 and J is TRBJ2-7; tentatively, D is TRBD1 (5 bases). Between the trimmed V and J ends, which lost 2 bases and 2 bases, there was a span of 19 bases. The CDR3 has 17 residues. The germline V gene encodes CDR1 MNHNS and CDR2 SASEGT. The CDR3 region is CASSELHVQGRTYEQYF. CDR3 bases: TGTGCCAGCAGTGAACTGCACGTTCAGGGTCGGACCTACGAGCAGTACTTC.